Below, 20 T cell receptor beta chains from the same sample are listed, as sequenced in a study of type 1 and type 2 diabetes patients. PCR was run on genomic DNA. Multiplex PCR with 30 forward and 13 reverse primers amplified the TCR beta CDR3. TCRdb called the multiplex PCR reads again in MiXCR, with one record for every CDR3 protein. Of fewer than 350,000 distinct CDR3 sequences listed, roughly 44% were seen once; the top ten hold about 13%. The sequenced sample consisted of peripheral blood mononuclear cells (PBMCs). The receptor source for this set is a man between 18 and 29 years old with type 2 diabetes.

The genes are TRBV7-2 and TRBJ2-3, with D unresolved. Trimming cost V 1 base and J 3 bases, with 11 bases left between them. The CDR3 loop spans 15 amino acids. Per germline, CDR1 SGHTA and CDR2 FQGNSA. This chain's CDR3 is CASSLGQLGTDTQYF. The CDR3 coding sequence is TGTGCCAGCAGCTTAGGCCAATTAGGAACAGATACGCAGTATTTT.

As for this clonotype: The conserved phenylalanine or tryptophan normally closing the CDR3 is absent here, so this likely arose from a read error. The chain employs TRBV4-1 and TRBJ2-7; tentatively, D is TRBD2 (6 bases). CDR1 is MGHRA, CDR2 YSYEKL, per germline. V was shortened by 5 bases and J by 7 bases, with 12 bases between the two germline ends. This CDR3 is 12 amino acids long. CDR3 loop: CASSTLAGEQYY. The CDR3 bases are TGCGCCAGCAGCACCCTGGCGGGGGAGCAGTACTAC.

This clonotype was seen a handful of times. This chain uses TRBV29-1 with TRBJ2-7; no firm D call. CDR1 and CDR2 from the germline V gene are SQVTM and ANQGSEA. This CDR3 region has 14 residues. V was clipped by 3 bases and J by 3 bases, with 15 bases between them. CDR3 in amino acids: CSVDLDGDFYEQYF. CDR3 DNA: TGCAGCGTTGACCTGGACGGTGATTTCTACGAGCAGTACTTC.

The CDR3 is CASWGTGRNEQFF. As DNA, the CDR3 is TGTGCCAGTTGGGGGACAGGGAGGAATGAGCAGTTCTTC. The rearrangement uses TRBV19 and TRBJ2-1, with 9 bases fitting TRBD1. CDR1 LNHDA and CDR2 SQIVND come from the germline V gene (reference sequence). The CDR3 has 13 amino acids. V lost 8 bases to trimming and J lost 7 bases; unmatched junction nucleotides: 6.

The genes are TRBV12-3 or TRBV12-4 and TRBJ1-2; 10 bases are shared with TRBD1. The ends lost 7 bases at V and 1 base at J; junction bases unmatched: 6. The CDR3 loop spans 15 amino acids. CDR3 residues: CASNTGTGDNYGYTF. The CDR3 DNA reads TGTGCCAGCAATACCGGGACAGGGGATAACTATGGCTACACCTTC.

Of note for this clonotype: Lacking the conserved final phenylalanine or tryptophan, this CDR3 likely reflects a read error. CDR3 DNA sequence: TGTGCCAGCAGCTTAAGGACTAGCCGCATCGGGGAGCTGTTTATT. As protein: CASSLRTSRIGELFI. The V gene is TRBV7-6, the J gene TRBJ2-2; 8 bases fit TRBD2. The CDR3 is made up of 15 amino acids. V trimming: 2 bases; J trimming: 7 bases; junction bases outside the gene matches: 6. Germline V gene data show CDR1 as SGHVS and CDR2 as FNYEAQ.

This rearrangement joins TRBV12-5 to TRBJ2-5; D gene uncertain. Germline V lookup: CDR1 LGHNT, CDR2 FRNRAP. The length of the CDR3 is 14 residues. Here the CDR3 DNA reads TGTGCCAGCAGTGTCAACGGCCCCCAGGCGTCCCAGTACTTC. As protein: CASSVNGPQASQYF. The full variable domain, completed using reference TRBV12-5 and TRBJ2-5, is DARVTQTPRHKVTEMGQEVTMRCQPILGHNTVFWYRQTMMQGLELLAYFRNRAPLDDSGMPKDRFSAEMPDATLATLKIQPSEPRDSAVYFCASSVNGPQASQYFGPGTRLLVL.

The chain joins TRBV24-1 to TRBJ2-5; 7 positions match TRBD1. V lost 4 bases to trimming and J lost 1 base; unmatched junction nucleotides: 2. Germline loops: CDR1 KGHDR, CDR2 SFDVKD. CDR3 length: 14 residues. The CDR3 loop is CATSDRDSQETQYF. CDR3 DNA sequence: TGTGCCACCAGTGACCGGGACAGCCAAGAGACCCAGTACTTC.

This clonotype appeared a few times. This chain uses TRBV28 with TRBJ1-6; D unresolved. The V end was cut by 3 bases, the J end by 10 bases, with 7 bases between. CDR3 length: 12 amino acids. Germline lookup yields CDR1 MDHEN and CDR2 SYDVKM. The CDR3 region is CASSFIWSPLHF. The CDR3 DNA follows: TGTGCCAGCAGTTTTATTTGGTCACCCCTCCACTTT. Complete variable domain (other parts from reference TRBV28 and TRBJ1-6): DVKVTQSSRYLVKRTGEKVFLECVQDMDHENMFWYRQDPGLGLRLIYFSYDVKMKEKGDIPEGYSVSREKKERFSLILESASTNQTSMYLCASSFIWSPLHFGNGTRLTVT.

The chain joins TRBV7-8 to TRBJ1-5, with D possibly TRBD1 on 5 matching bases. V lost 1 base, J lost 7 bases, and 20 bases lay in between. The CDR3 totals 17 residues. The germline CDR1 and CDR2 sequences are SGHVS and FQNEAQ. The CDR3 region is CASSLEIRARMGQPQHF. As DNA, the CDR3 is TGTGCCAGCAGCTTAGAGATCAGGGCAAGGATGGGCCAGCCCCAGCATTTT.

The rearrangement joins TRBV19 to TRBJ2-7, with D tentatively TRBD1 or TRBD2 (5 bases each). Deletions cut 1 base from V and 6 bases from J, with 10 bases between. Germline loops: CDR1 LNHDA, CDR2 SQIVND (reference sequence). The CDR3 has 13 residues. The CDR3 loop reads CASSIVPGGEQYF. CDR3 sequence (DNA): TGTGCCAGTAGTATAGTCCCTGGGGGCGAGCAGTACTTC.

CDR3 region: CASSGPDLDDTQYF. CDR3 bases: TGTGCCAGCAGTGGGCCCGATTTAGACGATACGCAGTATTTT. The chain employs TRBV6-6 and TRBJ2-3; D uncertain. CDR1 MNHNY and CDR2 SVGAGI come from the germline V gene (reference sequence). V was trimmed by 5 bases and J by 6 bases, leaving 15 bases between them. The CDR3 consists of 14 residues.

The V and J genes are TRBV4-2 and TRBJ1-6; no clear D gene. Trimming removed 1 base from V and 10 bases from J, with 5 bases in between. The CDR3 length is 12 residues. Germline V gives CDR1 LGHNA, CDR2 YNFKEQ. The CDR3 spells CASSQGGSPLHF. In DNA form, the CDR3 reads TGTGCCAGCAGCCAAGGGGGATCACCCCTCCACTTT.

V usage is TRBV7-3 and J usage is TRBJ1-1; weak D call: TRBD1 (5 bases). V lost 5 bases, J lost 0 bases, and 13 bases lay in between. This CDR3 has 15 residues. Germline values: CDR1 SGHTA, CDR2 FQGTGA. The CDR3 region has the DNA TGTGCCAGCAGCCCTAGACAGCCTCTGAACACTGAAGCTTTCTTT. It specifies CASSPRQPLNTEAFF.

This clonotype came up a few times. This chain links TRBV24-1 with TRBJ2-1; D uncertain. V lost 3 bases, J lost 8 bases, and 7 bases lay in between. Germline CDR1 KGHDR, CDR2 SFDVKD. The CDR3 extends over 12 amino acids. The DNA of the CDR3 is TGTGCCACCAGTGATACTATTTATGAGCAGTTCTTC. This gives the protein CATSDTIYEQFF.

This clonotype was seen more than once but under ten times. The chain carries TRBV7-6 and TRBJ2-3, with a weak D call TRBD1 (6 bases). In germline, CDR1 is SGHVS, CDR2 FNYEAQ. This CDR3 is 14 amino acids long. Trimming left V 1 base short and J 5 bases short, with 10 bases between. Written as DNA, the CDR3 is TGTGCCAGCAGCTTAGGTCCCAGGGGAGATACGCAGTATTTT. Residues: CASSLGPRGDTQYF.

The rearrangement links TRBV7-2 to TRBJ2-7; tentatively, D is TRBD1 or TRBD2 (5 bases each). There are 15 residues in the CDR3. V was pared by 5 bases and J by 0 bases, with 14 bases between. Germline V lookup: CDR1 SGHTA, CDR2 FQGNSA. CDR3 protein: CASSPGPVNSYEQYF. In nucleotides, the CDR3 is TGTGCCAGCAGCCCGGGGCCGGTGAACTCCTACGAGCAGTACTTC.

The gene calls are TRBV28 and TRBJ2-7; no firm D call. V was clipped by 6 bases and J by 5 bases, with 17 bases between them. The CDR3 loop spans 14 amino acids. CDR1 is MDHEN and CDR2 is SYDVKM in the germline V gene. CDR3: CASRGRGAVDEQYF. CDR3 DNA: TGTGCCAGCAGGGGTCGTGGTGCTGTGGACGAGCAGTACTTC.

For this clonotype: Given the absence of the conserved phenylalanine or tryptophan at the CDR3 end, a read error is likely. J is TRBJ2-2 and V is TRBV2; the D is unclear. Germline assignment: CDR1 SNHLY and CDR2 FYNNEI. Trimming removed 6 bases at V and 7 bases at J, with 12 bases between. The CDR3 consists of 13 residues. The CDR3, as DNA: TGTGCCAGCAGCTTAGGCCGAATCGGGGAGCTGTTTCTT. The encoded protein is CASSLGRIGELFL.

The chain employs TRBV11-2 and TRBJ1-1; D not certain. Per the germline V gene, CDR1 is SGHAT and CDR2 is FQNNGV. Trimming left V 11 bases short and J 0 bases short, with 13 bases between. The CDR3 spans 13 residues. The CDR3 is CASARNMNTEAFF. The CDR3 region has the DNA TGTGCCTCAGCAAGGAATATGAACACTGAAGCTTTCTTT.